The rows below give T cell receptor beta chains drawn from one sample of a study of blood T cell repertoires in COVID-19. TCRdb keeps only in-frame clones here, not all; method: immunoSEQ multiplex PCR. Altogether just over 300,000 clones are present, 80% to 90% being singletons, with the ten largest covering about 8.9%. The sample was PBMCs or T cells enriched from blood (not recorded which). Every receptor here comes from a woman between 18 and 30 years old who had recovered from COVID-19. Each CDR3 is given with its conserved first and last residue. Each record gives: V gene, CDR3 length, J gene, D gene, CDR3 protein. D genes are given only for firm matches.

>TRBV28|15|TRBJ2-1|NA
CASSLRRDSYNEQFF
>TRBV6-6|14|TRBJ1-1|NA
CASSQTGRNTEAFF
>TRBV9|13|TRBJ1-2|NA
CASSVQGADGYTF
>TRBV25-1|13|TRBJ1-1|NA
CASTLQGGTEAFF
>TRBV16|14|TRBJ1-2|NA
CASSPRTVQGGYTF
>TRBV28|16|TRBJ2-3|NA
CASRAPREWSADTQYF
>TRBV9|15|TRBJ2-3|NA
CASSPLLRFTDTQYF
>TRBV7-2|16|TRBJ1-5|NA
CASSLSPAGSNQPQHF
>TRBV5-6|13|TRBJ2-5|NA
CASSFAGRETQYF
>TRBV28|15|TRBJ1-1|NA
CASSPPGGRVTEAFF
>TRBV6-6|15|TRBJ2-7|TRBD1
CASSWPGQGSYEQYF
>TRBV7-9|15|TRBJ2-5|NA
CASSTGVGGRETQYF
>TRBV28|15|TRBJ1-6|NA
CASSLSTGYNSPLHF
>TRBV6-2/TRBV6-3|19|TRBJ2-3|TRBD1
CASSYSPSDTGGNTDTQYF
>TRBV15|13|TRBJ2-2|TRBD2
CATSRGTMGELFF
>TRBV27|16|TRBJ1-1|NA
CASSFNPQLMNTEAFF
>TRBV2|15|TRBJ1-4|TRBD1
CASSATGTENEKLFF
>TRBV11-2|15|TRBJ1-2|TRBD1
CASSLFQGAGYGYTF
>TRBV7-2|15|TRBJ1-2|NA
CASSLSSGRRYGYTF
>TRBV15|17|TRBJ2-1|TRBD2
CATSRKGGLANYNEQFF
>TRBV2|16|TRBJ1-4|NA
CASLAHRVLTNEKLFF
>TRBV19|16|TRBJ1-1|TRBD1
CASSIPPDRGHTEAFF